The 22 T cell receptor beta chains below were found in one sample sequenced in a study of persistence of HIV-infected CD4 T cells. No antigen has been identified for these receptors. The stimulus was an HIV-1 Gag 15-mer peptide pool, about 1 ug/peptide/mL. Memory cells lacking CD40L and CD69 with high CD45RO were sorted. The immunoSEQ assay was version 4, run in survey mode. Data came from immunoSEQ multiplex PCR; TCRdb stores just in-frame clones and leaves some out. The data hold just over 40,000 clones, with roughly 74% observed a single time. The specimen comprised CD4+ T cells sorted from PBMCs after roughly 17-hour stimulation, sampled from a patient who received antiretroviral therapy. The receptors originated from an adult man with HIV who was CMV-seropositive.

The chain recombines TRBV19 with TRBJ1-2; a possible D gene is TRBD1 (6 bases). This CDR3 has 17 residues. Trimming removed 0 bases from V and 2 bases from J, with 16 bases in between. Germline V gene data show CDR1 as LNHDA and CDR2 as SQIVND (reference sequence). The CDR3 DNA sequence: TGTGCCAGTAGTATAGATCTTCAGACAGGACTAAACTATGGCTACACCTTC. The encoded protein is CASSIDLQTGLNYGYTF.

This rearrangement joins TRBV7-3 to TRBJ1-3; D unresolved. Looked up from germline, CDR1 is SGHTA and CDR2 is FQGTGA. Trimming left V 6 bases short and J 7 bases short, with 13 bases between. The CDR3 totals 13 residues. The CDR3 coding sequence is TGTGCCAGCAGACAACCTCCAACGAACACCATATATTTT. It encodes CASRQPPTNTIYF.

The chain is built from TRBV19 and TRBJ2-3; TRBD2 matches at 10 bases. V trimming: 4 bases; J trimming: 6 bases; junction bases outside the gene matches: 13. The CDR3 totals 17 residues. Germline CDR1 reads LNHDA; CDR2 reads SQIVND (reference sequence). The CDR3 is CASSSTLAGYRVDTQYF. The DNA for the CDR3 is TGTGCCAGTAGTAGTACACTAGCGGGGTATCGGGTGGATACGCAGTATTTT.

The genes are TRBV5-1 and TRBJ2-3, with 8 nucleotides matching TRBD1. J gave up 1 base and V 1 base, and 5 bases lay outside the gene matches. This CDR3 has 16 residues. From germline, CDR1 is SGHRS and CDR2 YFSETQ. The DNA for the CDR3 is TGCGCCAGCAGCTTGAGTATGACAGGGGGCACAGATACGCAGTATTTT. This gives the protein CASSLSMTGGTDTQYF.

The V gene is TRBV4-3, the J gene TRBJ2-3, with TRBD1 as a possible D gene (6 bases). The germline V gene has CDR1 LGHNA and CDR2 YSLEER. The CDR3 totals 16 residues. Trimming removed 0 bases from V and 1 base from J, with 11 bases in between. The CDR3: CASSQEGYRGTDTQYF. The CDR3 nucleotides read TGCGCCAGCAGCCAAGAGGGGTACAGGGGCACAGATACGCAGTATTTT.

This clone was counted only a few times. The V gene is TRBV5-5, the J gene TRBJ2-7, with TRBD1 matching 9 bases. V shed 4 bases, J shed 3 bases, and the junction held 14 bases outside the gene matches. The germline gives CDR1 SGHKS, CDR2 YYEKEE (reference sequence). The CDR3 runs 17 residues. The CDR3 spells CASSRFPGGQGVYEQYF. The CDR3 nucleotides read TGTGCCAGCAGCAGATTCCCCGGGGGACAGGGAGTCTACGAGCAGTACTTC. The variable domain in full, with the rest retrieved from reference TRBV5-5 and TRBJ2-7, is DAGVTQSPTHLIKTRGQQVTLRCSPISGHKSVSWYQQVLGQGPQFIFQYYEKEERGRGNFPDRFSARQFPNYSSELNVNALLLGDSALYLCASSRFPGGQGVYEQYFGPGTRLTVT.

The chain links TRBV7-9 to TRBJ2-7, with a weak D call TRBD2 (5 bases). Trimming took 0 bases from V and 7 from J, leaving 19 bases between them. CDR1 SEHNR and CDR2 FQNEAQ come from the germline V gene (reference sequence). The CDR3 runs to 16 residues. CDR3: CASSLAITTRPGEQYF. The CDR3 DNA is TGTGCCAGCAGCTTAGCGATAACTACTCGGCCGGGGGAGCAGTACTTC.

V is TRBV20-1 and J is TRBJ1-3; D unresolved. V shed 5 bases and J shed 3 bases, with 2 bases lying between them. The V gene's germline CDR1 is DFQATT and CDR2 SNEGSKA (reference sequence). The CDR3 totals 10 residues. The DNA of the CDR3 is TGCAGTGCTGGTGGAAACACCATATATTTT. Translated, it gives CSAGGNTIYF.

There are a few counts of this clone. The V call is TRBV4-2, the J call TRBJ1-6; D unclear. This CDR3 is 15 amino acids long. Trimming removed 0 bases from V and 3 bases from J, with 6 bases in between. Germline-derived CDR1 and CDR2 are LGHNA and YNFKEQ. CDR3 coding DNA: TGTGCCAGCAGCCAAGACAGTGGCTATAATTCACCCCTCCACTTT. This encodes CASSQDSGYNSPLHF.

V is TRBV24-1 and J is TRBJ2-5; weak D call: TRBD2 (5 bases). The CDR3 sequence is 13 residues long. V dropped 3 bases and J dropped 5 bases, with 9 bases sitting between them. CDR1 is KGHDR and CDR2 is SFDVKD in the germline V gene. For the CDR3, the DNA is TGTGCCACCAGTGATCCGGGGTGGGAGACCCAGTACTTC. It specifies CATSDPGWETQYF.

The CDR3 sequence is CASSHRQGSTGELFF. CDR3 coding DNA: TGTGCCAGCAGTCATCGACAGGGTAGCACCGGGGAGCTGTTTTTT. The chain joins TRBV27 to TRBJ2-2; TRBD1 agrees at 7 bases. CDR3 size: 15 residues. J lost 4 bases, V lost 5 bases, and 7 bases had no gene match. Germline V gives CDR1 MNHEY, CDR2 SMNVEV (reference sequence).

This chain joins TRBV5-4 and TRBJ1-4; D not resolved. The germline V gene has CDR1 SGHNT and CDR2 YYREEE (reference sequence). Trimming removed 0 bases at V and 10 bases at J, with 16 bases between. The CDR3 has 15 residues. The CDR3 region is CASSLVGSAGGKLFF. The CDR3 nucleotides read TGTGCCAGCAGCTTGGTTGGGTCCGCTGGTGGAAAACTGTTTTTT.

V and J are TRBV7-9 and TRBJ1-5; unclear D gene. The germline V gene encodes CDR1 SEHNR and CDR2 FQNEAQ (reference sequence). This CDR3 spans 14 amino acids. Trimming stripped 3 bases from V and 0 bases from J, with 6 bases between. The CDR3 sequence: CASSLGYSNQPQHF. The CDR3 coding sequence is TGTGCCAGCAGCTTGGGGTATAGCAATCAGCCCCAGCATTTT.

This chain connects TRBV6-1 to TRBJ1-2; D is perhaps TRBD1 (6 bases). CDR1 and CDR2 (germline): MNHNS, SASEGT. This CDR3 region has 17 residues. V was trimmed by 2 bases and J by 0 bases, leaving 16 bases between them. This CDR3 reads CASSERGGGASNYGYTF. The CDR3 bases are TGTGCCAGCAGTGAACGGGGGGGCGGGGCGTCTAACTATGGCTACACCTTC.

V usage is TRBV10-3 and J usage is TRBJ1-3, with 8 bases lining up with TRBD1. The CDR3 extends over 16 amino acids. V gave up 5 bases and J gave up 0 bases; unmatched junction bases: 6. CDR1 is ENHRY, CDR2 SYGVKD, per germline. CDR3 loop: CAISFSGGSSGNTIYF. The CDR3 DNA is TGTGCCATCAGTTTTTCAGGGGGCAGCTCTGGAAACACCATATATTTT.

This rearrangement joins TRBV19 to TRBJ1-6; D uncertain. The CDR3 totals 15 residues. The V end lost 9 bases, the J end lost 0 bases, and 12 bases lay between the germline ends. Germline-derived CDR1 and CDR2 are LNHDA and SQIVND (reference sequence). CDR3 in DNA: TGTGCCAGCACGGGTGGAGGCTCCTATAATTCACCCCTCCACTTT. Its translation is CASTGGGSYNSPLHF.

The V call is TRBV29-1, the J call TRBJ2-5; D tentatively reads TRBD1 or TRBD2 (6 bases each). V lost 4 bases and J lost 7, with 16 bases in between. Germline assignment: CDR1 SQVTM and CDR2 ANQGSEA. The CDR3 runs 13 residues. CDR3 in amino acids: CSVVGGAEGTQYF. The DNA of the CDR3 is TGCAGCGTTGTGGGGGGCGCAGAAGGGACCCAGTACTTC.

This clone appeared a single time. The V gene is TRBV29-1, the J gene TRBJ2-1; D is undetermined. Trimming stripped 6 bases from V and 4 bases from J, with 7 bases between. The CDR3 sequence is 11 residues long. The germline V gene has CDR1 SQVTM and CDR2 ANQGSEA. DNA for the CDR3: TGCAGCGTAAGGTTGTACAATGAGCAGTTCTTC. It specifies CSVRLYNEQFF.

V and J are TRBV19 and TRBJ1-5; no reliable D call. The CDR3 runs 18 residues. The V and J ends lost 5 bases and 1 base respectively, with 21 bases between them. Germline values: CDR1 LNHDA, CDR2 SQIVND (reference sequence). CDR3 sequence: CASSPLRASSLSNQPQHF. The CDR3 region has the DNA TGTGCCAGTAGTCCTCTTAGGGCAAGTTCGCTAAGCAATCAGCCCCAGCATTTT.

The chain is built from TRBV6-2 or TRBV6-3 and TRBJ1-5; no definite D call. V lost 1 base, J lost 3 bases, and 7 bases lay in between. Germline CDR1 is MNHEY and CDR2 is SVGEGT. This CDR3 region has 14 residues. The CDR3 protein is CASSYLGINQPQHF. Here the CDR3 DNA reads TGTGCCAGCAGTTACTTAGGAATCAATCAGCCCCAGCATTTT.

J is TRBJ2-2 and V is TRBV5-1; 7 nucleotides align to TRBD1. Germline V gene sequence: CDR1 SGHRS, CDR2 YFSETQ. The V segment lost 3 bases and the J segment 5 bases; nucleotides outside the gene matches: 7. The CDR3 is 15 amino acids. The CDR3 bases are TGCGCCAGCAGCTCAGGGACAGATAGGACCGGGGAGCTGTTTTTT. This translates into CASSSGTDRTGELFF.

Here the CDR3 reads CASTNSGAAGNTIYF. DNA for the CDR3: TGTGCCAGCACCAATTCAGGGGCTGCGGGAAACACCATATATTTT. This sequence joins TRBV27 and TRBJ1-3; the D gene is possibly TRBD1 (6 bases). V lost 7 bases to trimming and J lost 4 bases, with 17 bases between them. CDR3 length: 15 residues. CDR1 MNHEY and CDR2 SMNVEV come from the germline V gene (reference sequence).